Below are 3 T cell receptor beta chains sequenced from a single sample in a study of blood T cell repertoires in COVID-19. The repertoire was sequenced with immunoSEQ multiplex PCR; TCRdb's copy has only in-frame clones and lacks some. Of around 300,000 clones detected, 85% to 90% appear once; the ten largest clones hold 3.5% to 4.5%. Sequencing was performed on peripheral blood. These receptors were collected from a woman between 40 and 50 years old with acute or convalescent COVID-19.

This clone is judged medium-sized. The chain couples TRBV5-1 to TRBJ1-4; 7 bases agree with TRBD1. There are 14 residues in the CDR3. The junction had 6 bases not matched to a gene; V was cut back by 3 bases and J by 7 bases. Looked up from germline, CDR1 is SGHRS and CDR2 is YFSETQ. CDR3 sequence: CASSSTGASEKLFF. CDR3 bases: TGCGCCAGCAGCTCCACAGGGGCGAGTGAAAAACTGTTTTTT.

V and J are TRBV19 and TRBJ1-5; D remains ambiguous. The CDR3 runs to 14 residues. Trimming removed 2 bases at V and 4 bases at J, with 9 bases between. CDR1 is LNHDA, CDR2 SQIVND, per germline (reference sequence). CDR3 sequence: CASSIRSRNQPQHF. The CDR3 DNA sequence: TGTGCCAGTAGTATACGGTCCCGGAATCAGCCCCAGCATTTT.

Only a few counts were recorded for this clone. CDR3 nucleotides: TGTGCCAGCAGTCCCCCTTTGACAGCTAACTATGGCTACACCTTC. Its protein is CASSPPLTANYGYTF. V and J are TRBV3-1 (or the pseudogene TRBV3-2) and TRBJ1-2, with D maybe TRBD1 (5 bases). CDR1 and CDR2 from the germline V gene are LGHDT and YNNKEL (reference sequence). Trimming cost V 6 bases and J 0 bases, with 14 bases left between them. The CDR3 is 15 residues long.